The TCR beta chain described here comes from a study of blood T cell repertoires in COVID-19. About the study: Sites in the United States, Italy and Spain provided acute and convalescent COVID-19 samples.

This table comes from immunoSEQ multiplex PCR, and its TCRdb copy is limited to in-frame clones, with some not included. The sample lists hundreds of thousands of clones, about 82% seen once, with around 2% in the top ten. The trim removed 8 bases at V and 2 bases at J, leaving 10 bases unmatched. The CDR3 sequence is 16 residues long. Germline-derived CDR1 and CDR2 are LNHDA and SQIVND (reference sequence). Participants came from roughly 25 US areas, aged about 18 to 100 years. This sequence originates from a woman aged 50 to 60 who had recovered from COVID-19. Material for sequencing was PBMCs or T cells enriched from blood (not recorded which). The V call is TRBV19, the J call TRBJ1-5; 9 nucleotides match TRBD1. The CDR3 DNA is TGTGCCAGTCGGAACAGGGGGCTGAGGGGCAATCAGCCCCAGCATTTT. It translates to CASRNRGLRGNQPQHF.